The clone carrying this TCR beta chain came up many times. Its target is unknown. If no ophthalmopathy progression occurred within 18 months, Graves' hyperthyroidism was stable. Authors of the study amplified TCR beta CDR3 regions from RNA transcripts. First-round RT-PCR of the TCR CDR3 relied on the HTBI primer set. MiXCR was run by TCRdb on the multiplex PCR reads, yielding one entry per CDR3 protein. The sample lists roughly 710,000 distinct CDR3 sequences, about 35% occurring once. Trimming took off 1 base at V and 6 bases at J, with 6 bases between the two ends. The CDR3 has 12 residues. In germline, CDR1 is DFQATT, CDR2 SNEGSKA (reference sequence). This specimen belongs to a study of T cells in Graves' hyperthyroidism and ophthalmopathy. Study-wide results and limits: Model output signaled ophthalmopathy a median about seven months ahead of onset.

This sequence joins TRBV20-1 and TRBJ2-2; D unresolved. The TCR comes from a middle-aged woman with Graves' hyperthyroidism. What was sequenced was blood. The CDR3 spells CSARVVAGELFF. CDR3 DNA: TGCAGTGCTAGAGTCGTAGCCGGGGAGCTGTTTTTT.